This T cell receptor beta chain came from a study of blood T cell repertoires in COVID-19. This clone was detected only once. With 3 bases clipped from V and 7 bases from J, the junction kept 15 bases outside the gene matches. The CDR3 consists of 17 residues. Germline-derived CDR1 and CDR2 are DFQATT and SNEGSKA (reference sequence). TCRdb keeps only in-frame clones here, not all; method: immunoSEQ multiplex PCR. Altogether about 73,000 clones are present, about 79% being singletons, with the ten largest covering around 4.5%. The specimen was peripheral blood. V and J are TRBV20-1 and TRBJ1-6, with 7 nucleotides matching TRBD1. This receptor was identified in a woman aged 55-69 years with acute or convalescent COVID-19. DNA for the CDR3: TGCAGTGCTAGTAGGGGACTCCGGGACAGCAAAAATTCACCCCTCCACTTT. As protein: CSASRGLRDSKNSPLHF.